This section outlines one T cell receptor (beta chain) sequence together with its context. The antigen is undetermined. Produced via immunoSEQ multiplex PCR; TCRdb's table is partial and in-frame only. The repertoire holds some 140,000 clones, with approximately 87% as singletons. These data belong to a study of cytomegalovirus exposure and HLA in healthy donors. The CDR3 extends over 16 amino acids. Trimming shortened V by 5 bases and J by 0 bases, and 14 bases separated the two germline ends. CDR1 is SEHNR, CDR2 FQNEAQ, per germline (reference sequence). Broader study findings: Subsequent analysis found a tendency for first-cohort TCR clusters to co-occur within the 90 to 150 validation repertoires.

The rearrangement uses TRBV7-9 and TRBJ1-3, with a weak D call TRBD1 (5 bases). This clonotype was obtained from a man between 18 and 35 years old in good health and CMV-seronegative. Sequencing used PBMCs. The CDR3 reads CASSTPRGGSGNTIYF. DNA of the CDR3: TGTGCCAGCAGCACACCCCGGGGGGGCTCTGGAAACACCATATATTTT.